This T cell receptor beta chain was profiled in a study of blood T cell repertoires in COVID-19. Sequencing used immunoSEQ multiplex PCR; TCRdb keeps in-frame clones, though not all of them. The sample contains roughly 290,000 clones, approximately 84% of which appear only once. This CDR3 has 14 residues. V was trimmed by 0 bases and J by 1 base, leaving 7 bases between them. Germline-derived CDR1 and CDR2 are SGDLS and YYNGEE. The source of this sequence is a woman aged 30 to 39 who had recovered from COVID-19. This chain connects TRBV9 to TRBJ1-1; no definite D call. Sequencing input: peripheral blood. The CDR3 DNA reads TGTGCCAGCAGCGTAGGTAGATCGAACACTGAAGCTTTCTTT. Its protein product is CASSVGRSNTEAFF.